This entry features one T cell receptor beta chain sequence. The assay was immunoSEQ multiplex PCR, and TCRdb's table has in-frame clones only and misses some. This sample carries 40,000 to 50,000 clones, 94% of them seen once, and the ten largest clones take roughly 8.1%. The CDR3 runs to 16 residues. The ends lost 5 bases at V and 0 bases at J; junction bases unmatched: 9. Germline lookup yields CDR1 MDHEN and CDR2 SYDVKM. The data were obtained in a study of T cell changes during pregnancy in multiple sclerosis. Specimen: CD8+ T cells from peripheral blood mononuclear cells, collected in the third trimester of pregnancy. The J gene is TRBJ2-7, the V gene TRBV28, with TRBD2 matching 8 bases. The clonotype was recovered from a female donor with multiple sclerosis, enrolled in a pregnancy study. The DNA of the CDR3 is TGTGCCAGCAGTCCCGCTACTAGCGGAGACTCCTACGAGCAGTACTTC. Protein product: CASSPATSGDSYEQYF.